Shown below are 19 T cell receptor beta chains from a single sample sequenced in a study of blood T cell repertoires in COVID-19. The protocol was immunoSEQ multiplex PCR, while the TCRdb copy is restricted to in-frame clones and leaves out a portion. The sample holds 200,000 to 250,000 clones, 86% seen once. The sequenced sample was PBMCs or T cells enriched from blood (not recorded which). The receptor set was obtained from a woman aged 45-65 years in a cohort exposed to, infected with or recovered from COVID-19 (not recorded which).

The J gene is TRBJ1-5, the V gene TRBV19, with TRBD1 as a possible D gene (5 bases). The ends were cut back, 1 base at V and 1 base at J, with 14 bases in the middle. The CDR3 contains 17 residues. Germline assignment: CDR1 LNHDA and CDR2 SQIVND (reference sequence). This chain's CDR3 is CASSIGFRGKSNQPQHF. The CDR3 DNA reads TGTGCCAGTAGTATAGGGTTTCGGGGGAAGAGCAATCAGCCCCAGCATTTT.

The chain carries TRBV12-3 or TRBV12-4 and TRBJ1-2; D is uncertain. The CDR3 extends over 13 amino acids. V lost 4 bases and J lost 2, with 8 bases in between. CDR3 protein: CASSSLLNYGYTF. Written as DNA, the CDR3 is TGTGCCAGCAGTTCCCTCTTGAACTATGGCTACACCTTC.

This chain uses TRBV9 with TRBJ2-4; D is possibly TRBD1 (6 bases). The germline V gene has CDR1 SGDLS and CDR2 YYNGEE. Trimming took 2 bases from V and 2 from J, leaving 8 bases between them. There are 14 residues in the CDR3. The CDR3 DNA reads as TGTGCCAGCAGCGTCGGGACAACCAAAAACATTCAGTACTTC. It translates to CASSVGTTKNIQYF. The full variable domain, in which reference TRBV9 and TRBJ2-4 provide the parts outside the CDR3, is DSGVTQTPKHLITATGQRVTLRCSPRSGDLSVYWYQQSLDQGLQFLIQYYNGEERAKGNILERFSAQQFPDLHSELNLSSLELGDSALYFCASSVGTTKNIQYFGAGTRLSVL.

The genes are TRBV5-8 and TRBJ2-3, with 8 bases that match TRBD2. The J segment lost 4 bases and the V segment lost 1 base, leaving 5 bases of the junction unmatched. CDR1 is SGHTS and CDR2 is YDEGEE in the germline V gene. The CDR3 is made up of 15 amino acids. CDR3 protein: CASSLWDGGADTQYF. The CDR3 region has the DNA TGTGCCAGCAGCTTGTGGGACGGGGGGGCAGATACGCAGTATTTT.

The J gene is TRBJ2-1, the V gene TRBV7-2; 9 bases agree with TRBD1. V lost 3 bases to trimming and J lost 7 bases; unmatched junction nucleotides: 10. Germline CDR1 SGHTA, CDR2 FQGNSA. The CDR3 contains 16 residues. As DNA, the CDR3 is TGTGCCAGCAGCTTTAGAGAACAGGGGGCCGGTAATGAGCAGTTCTTC. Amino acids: CASSFREQGAGNEQFF.

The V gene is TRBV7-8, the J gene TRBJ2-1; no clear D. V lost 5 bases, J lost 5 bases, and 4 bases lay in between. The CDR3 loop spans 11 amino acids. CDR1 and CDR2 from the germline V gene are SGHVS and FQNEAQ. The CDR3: CASSPDNEQFF. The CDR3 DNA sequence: TGTGCCAGCAGCCCCGACAATGAGCAGTTCTTC.

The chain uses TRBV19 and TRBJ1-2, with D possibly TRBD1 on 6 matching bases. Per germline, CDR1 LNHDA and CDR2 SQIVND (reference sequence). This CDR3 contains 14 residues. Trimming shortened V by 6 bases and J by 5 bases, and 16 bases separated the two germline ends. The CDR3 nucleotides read TGTGCCAGTAGCCTCTGGACAGTCGCATATGGCTACACCTTC. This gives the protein CASSLWTVAYGYTF.

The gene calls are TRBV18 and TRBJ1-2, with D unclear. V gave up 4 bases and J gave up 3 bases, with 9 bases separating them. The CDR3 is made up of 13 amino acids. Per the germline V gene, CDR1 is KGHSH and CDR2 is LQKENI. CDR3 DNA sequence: TGTGCCAGCTCACTGGGAGAGGACTATGGCTACACCTTC. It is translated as CASSLGEDYGYTF.

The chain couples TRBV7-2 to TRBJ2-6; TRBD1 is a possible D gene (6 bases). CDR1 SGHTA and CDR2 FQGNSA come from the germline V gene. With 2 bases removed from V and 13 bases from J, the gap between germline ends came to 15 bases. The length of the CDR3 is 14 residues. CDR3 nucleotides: TGTGCCAGCAGCTTAAGTCGCACAGGGAGAGTCCTGACTTTC. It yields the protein CASSLSRTGRVLTF.

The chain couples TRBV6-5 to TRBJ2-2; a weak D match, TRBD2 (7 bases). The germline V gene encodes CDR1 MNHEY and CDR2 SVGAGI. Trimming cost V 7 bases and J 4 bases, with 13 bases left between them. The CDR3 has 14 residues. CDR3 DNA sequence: TGTGCCAGCATGGGGGGGGGCGGCACCGGGGAGCTGTTTTTT. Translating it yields CASMGGGGTGELFF.

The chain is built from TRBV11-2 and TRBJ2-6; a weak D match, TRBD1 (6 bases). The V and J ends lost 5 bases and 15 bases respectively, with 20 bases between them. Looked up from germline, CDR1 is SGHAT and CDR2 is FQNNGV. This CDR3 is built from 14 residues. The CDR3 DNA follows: TGTGCCAGCAGCCTGACAGGATCATTGGTACCCCTGACTTTC. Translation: CASSLTGSLVPLTF.

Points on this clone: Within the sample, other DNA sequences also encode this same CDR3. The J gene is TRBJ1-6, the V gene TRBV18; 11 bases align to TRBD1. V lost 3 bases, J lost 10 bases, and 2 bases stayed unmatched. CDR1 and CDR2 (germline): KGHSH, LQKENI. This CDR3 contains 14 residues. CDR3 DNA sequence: TGTGCCAGCTCACCGGGACAGGGGGGCTCACCCCTCCACTTT. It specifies CASSPGQGGSPLHF. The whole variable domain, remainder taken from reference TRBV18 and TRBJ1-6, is NAGVMQNPRHLVRRRGQEARLRCSPMKGHSHVYWYRQLPEEGLKFMVYLQKENIIDESGMPKERFSAEFPKEGPSILRIQQVVRGDSAAYFCASSPGQGGSPLHFGNGTRLTVT.

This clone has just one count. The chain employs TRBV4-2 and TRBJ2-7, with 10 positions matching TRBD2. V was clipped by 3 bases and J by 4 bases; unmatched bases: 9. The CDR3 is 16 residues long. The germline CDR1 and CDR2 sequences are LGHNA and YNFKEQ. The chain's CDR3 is CASSHETAGGPYEQYF. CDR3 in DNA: TGTGCCAGCAGCCACGAGACAGCGGGGGGGCCGTACGAGCAGTACTTC.

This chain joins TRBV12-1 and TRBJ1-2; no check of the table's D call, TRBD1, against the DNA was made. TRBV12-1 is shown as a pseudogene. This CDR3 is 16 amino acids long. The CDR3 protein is CASSPDRVPHTYGYTF. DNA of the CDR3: TGTGCCAGCAGCCCAGACAGGGTACCCCACACCTATGGCTACACCTTC.

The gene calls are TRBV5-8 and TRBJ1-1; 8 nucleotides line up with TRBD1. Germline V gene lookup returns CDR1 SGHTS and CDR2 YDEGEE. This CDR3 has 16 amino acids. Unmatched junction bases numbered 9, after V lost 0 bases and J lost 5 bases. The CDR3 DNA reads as TGTGCCAGCAGCTTGGCGCTAGGACAGGGTTTAACTGAAGCTTTCTTT. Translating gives CASSLALGQGLTEAFF.

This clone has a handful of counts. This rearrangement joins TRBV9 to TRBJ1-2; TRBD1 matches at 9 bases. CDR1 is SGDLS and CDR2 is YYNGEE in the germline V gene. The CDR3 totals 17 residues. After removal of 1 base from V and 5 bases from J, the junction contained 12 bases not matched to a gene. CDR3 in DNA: TGTGCCAGCAGCGTACCTCTTGGGGGGACAGGGACTTATGGCTACACCTTC. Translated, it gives CASSVPLGGTGTYGYTF. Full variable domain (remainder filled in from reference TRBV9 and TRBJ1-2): DSGVTQTPKHLITATGQRVTLRCSPRSGDLSVYWYQQSLDQGLQFLIQYYNGEERAKGNILERFSAQQFPDLHSELNLSSLELGDSALYFCASSVPLGGTGTYGYTFGSGTRLTVV.

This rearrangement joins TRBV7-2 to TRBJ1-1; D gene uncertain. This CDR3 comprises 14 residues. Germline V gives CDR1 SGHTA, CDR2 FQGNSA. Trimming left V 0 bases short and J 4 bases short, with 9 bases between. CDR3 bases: TGTGCCAGCAGCTTAGCCGGGAAGTTCACTGAAGCTTTCTTT. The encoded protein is CASSLAGKFTEAFF.

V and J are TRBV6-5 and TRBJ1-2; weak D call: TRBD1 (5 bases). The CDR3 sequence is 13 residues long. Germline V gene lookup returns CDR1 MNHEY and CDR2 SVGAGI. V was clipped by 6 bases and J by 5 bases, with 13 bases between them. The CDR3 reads CASRTSGEYGYTF. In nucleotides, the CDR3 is TGTGCCAGCAGAACCTCGGGGGAATATGGCTACACCTTC.

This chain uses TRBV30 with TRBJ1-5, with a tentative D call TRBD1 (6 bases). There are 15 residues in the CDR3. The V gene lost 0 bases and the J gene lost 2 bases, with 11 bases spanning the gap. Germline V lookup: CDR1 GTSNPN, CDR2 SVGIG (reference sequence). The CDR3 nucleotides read TGTGCCTGGAGTGTAGGGGGATTGGGCAATCAGCCCCAGCATTTT. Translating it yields CAWSVGGLGNQPQHF. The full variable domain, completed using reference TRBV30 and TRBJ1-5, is SQTIHQWPATLVQPVGSPLSLECTVEGTSNPNLYWYRQAAGRGLQLLFYSVGIGQISSEVPQNLSASRPQDRQFILSSKKLLLSDSGFYLCAWSVGGLGNQPQHFGDGTRLSIL.